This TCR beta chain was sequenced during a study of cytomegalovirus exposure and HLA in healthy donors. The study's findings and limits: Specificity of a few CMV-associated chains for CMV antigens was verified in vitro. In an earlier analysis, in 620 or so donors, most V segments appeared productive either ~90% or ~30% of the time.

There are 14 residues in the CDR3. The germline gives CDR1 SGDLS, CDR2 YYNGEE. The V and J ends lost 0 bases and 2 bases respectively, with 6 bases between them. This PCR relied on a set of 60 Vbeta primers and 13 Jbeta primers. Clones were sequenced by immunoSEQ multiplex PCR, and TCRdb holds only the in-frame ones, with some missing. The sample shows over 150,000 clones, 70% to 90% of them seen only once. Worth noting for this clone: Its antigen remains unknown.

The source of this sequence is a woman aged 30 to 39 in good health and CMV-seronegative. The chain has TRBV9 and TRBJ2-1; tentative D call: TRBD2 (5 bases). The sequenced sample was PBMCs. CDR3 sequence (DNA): TGTGCCAGCAGCGTAGGGGAGACCTACAATGAGCAGTTCTTC. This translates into CASSVGETYNEQFF. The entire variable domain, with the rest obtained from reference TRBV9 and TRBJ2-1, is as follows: DSGVTQTPKHLITATGQRVTLRCSPRSGDLSVYWYQQSLDQGLQFLIQYYNGEERAKGNILERFSAQQFPDLHSELNLSSLELGDSALYFCASSVGETYNEQFFGPGTRLTVL.